The source of this T cell receptor (beta chain) is a study of T cells in Graves' hyperthyroidism and ophthalmopathy. Study-wide results and limits: Also found in blood were most expanded thyroid clonotypes above 0.001. Ophthalmopathy was distinguished from stable hyperthyroidism by 13 V-J signatures.

It was uncontrolled infection, other autoimmune disease, pregnancy or lactation that excluded patients. Isolation of PBMCs was performed on 10 ml fresh peripheral blood. RNA transcripts were the template for amplifying TCR beta CDR3 regions. An initial round of RT-PCR targeting the TCR CDR3 relied on the HTBI primer set. TCRdb reprocessed the multiplex PCR reads with MiXCR, giving one entry per CDR3 protein. The table shows 650,000 to 750,000 distinct CDR3 sequences, with 13% to 15% occurring only once. This clonotype was counted a few times. Its antigen is not identified. The sequenced sample was blood. This sequence originates from a woman under 30 with Graves' hyperthyroidism.

The CDR3 here is CSAHNPAGVRYEQYF. The CDR3 DNA is TGCAGTGCCCATAACCCAGCGGGAGTCCGCTACGAGCAGTACTTC. V is TRBV20-1 and J is TRBJ2-7; 8 nucleotides agree with TRBD2. The V segment lost 6 bases and the J segment 3 bases; nucleotides outside the gene matches: 13. Germline lookup yields CDR1 DFQATT and CDR2 SNEGSKA (reference sequence). This CDR3 spans 15 amino acids.